The 10 T cell receptor beta chains given below trace back to one sample, sequenced in a study of regulatory T cells in long-lasting Graves disease. Time point reported: persistent/refractory GD, antithyroid drugs over 5 years with positive TRAb. There was RNA extracted from PBMCs, and the TCR library was made from it. Arm-PCR with iRepertoire HTBI primers amplified the CDR3 regions for these TCR beta libraries. Each CDR3 protein gets one entry after TCRdb re-called the multiplex PCR reads with MiXCR. The sample holds under 500,000 distinct CDR3 sequences, less than 25% seen once. The sequencing used peripheral blood mononuclear cells (PBMCs), collected when the disease was refractory, from a patient treated with antithyroid drugs. These receptors all come from a female donor with Graves disease.

The V gene is TRBV7-3, the J gene TRBJ1-2; 9 nucleotides match TRBD1. CDR3 length: 13 residues. The V segment lost 4 bases and the J segment 7 bases; nucleotides outside the gene matches: 4. Germline lookup yields CDR1 SGHTA and CDR2 FQGTGA. CDR3 in DNA: TGTGCCAGCAGCTCCACAGGGGGCTTTGGCTACACCTTC. It translates to CASSSTGGFGYTF.

This clonotype showed up many times. The chain is built from TRBV12-3 or TRBV12-4 and TRBJ1-2; a possible D gene is TRBD1 (6 bases). The V end was cut by 5 bases, the J end by 7 bases, with 11 bases between. This CDR3 has 12 residues. The DNA of the CDR3 is TGTGCCAGCAGTCCAGGGGCGGGTGGCTACACCTTC. This codes for CASSPGAGGYTF.

Concerning this clonotype: This may stem from a read error, because a much larger clone lies one nucleotide away. V is TRBV6-1 and J is TRBJ1-2, with TRBD1 matching over 9 bases. Germline lookup yields CDR1 MNHNS and CDR2 SASEGT. Trimming took 5 bases from V and 5 from J; bases not matched to a gene: 9. This CDR3 comprises 15 residues. The CDR3 DNA sequence: TGTGCCAGCAGTCAACCGGGACAGGGATATTATGGCTACACCTTC. Protein product: CASSQPGQGYYGYTF.

In this sample, this clonotype turned up a few times. The CDR3 DNA follows: TGCAGGGGGGGCGGCACTGGAAGCACTGAAGCTTTCTTT. As protein: CRGGGTGSTEAFF. The chain employs TRBV20-1 and TRBJ1-1; maybe TRBD1 (6 bases). Germline-derived CDR1 and CDR2 are DFQATT and SNEGSKA (reference sequence). This CDR3 comprises 13 residues.

Ten or more counts support this clonotype. This chain links TRBV2 with TRBJ1-1, with a possible D match to TRBD1 (6 bases). Germline V gene sequence: CDR1 SNHLY, CDR2 FYNNEI. This CDR3 has 14 residues. V was clipped by 7 bases and J by 1 base, with 13 bases between them. CDR3 bases: TGTGCCAGCAATTTACAGGGCGGGAACACTGAAGCTTTCTTT. Encoded protein: CASNLQGGNTEAFF.

The sample holds a few counts of this clonotype. The rearrangement links TRBV20-1 to TRBJ2-6, with D unresolved. With 6 bases removed from V and 0 bases from J, the gap between germline ends came to 9 bases. The germline V gene encodes CDR1 DFQATT and CDR2 SNEGSKA (reference sequence). The CDR3 is made up of 14 amino acids. The CDR3 here is CSATDNSGANVLTF. CDR3 nucleotide sequence: TGCAGTGCAACAGACAACTCTGGGGCCAACGTCCTGACTTTC.

This clonotype was seen only a few times. V usage is TRBV18 and J usage is TRBJ1-1; no clear D gene. In germline, CDR1 is KGHSH, CDR2 LQKENI. The CDR3 extends over 14 amino acids. Trimming removed 2 bases at V and 0 bases at J, with 7 bases between. CDR3 loop: CASSPFSLNTEAFF. The CDR3 DNA is TGTGCCAGCTCACCATTTTCTCTGAACACTGAAGCTTTCTTT. Full variable domain (remainder filled in from reference TRBV18 and TRBJ1-1): NAGVMQNPRHLVRRRGQEARLRCSPMKGHSHVYWYRQLPEEGLKFMVYLQKENIIDESGMPKERFSAEFPKEGPSILRIQQVVRGDSAAYFCASSPFSLNTEAFFGQGTRLTVV.

This clonotype was detected ten times or more. This chain links TRBV12-3 or TRBV12-4 with TRBJ2-2; TRBD2 matches at 11 bases. Trimming cost V 5 bases and J 1 base; bases outside gene matches: 3. The CDR3 loop spans 16 amino acids. CDR3 sequence reads: CASSRTSGLNTGELFF. The CDR3, as DNA: TGTGCCAGCAGTAGGACTAGCGGGTTGAACACCGGGGAGCTGTTTTTT.

This clonotype has more than one count but fewer than ten. The chain recombines TRBV15 with TRBJ2-2, with TRBD2 matching 8 bases. The CDR3 covers 16 residues. J was trimmed by 1 base and V by 1 base; bases with no gene match: 2. Germline loops: CDR1 LNHNV, CDR2 YYDKDF (reference sequence). CDR3 loop: CATSRVSGRNTGELFF. The DNA of the CDR3 is TGTGCCACCAGCAGAGTAAGCGGGAGGAACACCGGGGAGCTGTTTTTT.

The V call is TRBV19, the J call TRBJ1-1; maybe TRBD1 (6 bases). The CDR3 has 15 residues. V was clipped by 3 bases and J by 1 base, with 12 bases between them. Germline CDR1 LNHDA, CDR2 SQIVND (reference sequence). In DNA form, the CDR3 reads TGTGCCAGTAGTATGTGGGACATCGGGAACACTGAAGCTTTCTTT. Encoded protein: CASSMWDIGNTEAFF.